What follows are 13 T cell receptor beta chains derived from one specimen sequenced in a study of blood T cell repertoires in COVID-19 (TCRdb year 2020). Library creation used the immunoSEQ multiplex PCR assay. TCRdb's version of the immuneACCESS table is confined to in-frame rearrangements and falls short of the full clone set. An unresolved V gene accounts for under half of the shortfall where checked; the remainder is of unknown origin. The sample has 250,000 or so clones on record, 75% to 85% of them singletons. The ten largest account for around 2.5% of the sample. Sequencing was done on a sample of peripheral blood. The receptor set was obtained from a man between 40 and 49 years old who had recovered from COVID-19.

CDR3 in amino acids: CASSESRDRTFF. The CDR3 DNA is TGTGCCAGCAGTGAATCTAGGGACAGGACGTTTTTT. V is TRBV2 and J is TRBJ1-4, with 8 positions matching TRBD1. CDR3 length: 12 residues. The V gene end was trimmed by 2 bases and the J gene end by 16 bases; junction bases not matched to a gene: 6. Germline assignment: CDR1 SNHLY and CDR2 FYNNEI. Full variable domain (remainder filled in from reference TRBV2 and TRBJ1-4): EPEVTQTPSHQVTQMGQEVILRCVPISNHLYFYWYRQILGQKVEFLVSFYNNEISEKSEIFDDQFSVERPDGSNFTLKIRSTKLEDSAMYFCASSESRDRTFFGSGTQLSVL.

V usage is TRBV24-1 and J usage is TRBJ2-5; a possible D gene is TRBD1 (6 bases). The germline V gene encodes CDR1 KGHDR and CDR2 SFDVKD. The CDR3 consists of 16 residues. Trimming cost V 4 bases and J 2 bases, with 16 bases left between them. The CDR3 loop is CATSDGPNRDQETQYF. The DNA for the CDR3 is TGTGCCACCAGTGACGGCCCCAACAGGGATCAAGAGACCCAGTACTTC.

The chain uses TRBV5-1 and TRBJ2-2; 13 bases fit TRBD2. This CDR3 is 16 amino acids long. CDR1 is SGHRS, CDR2 YFSETQ, per germline. V shed 4 bases, J shed 6 bases, and the junction held 6 bases outside the gene matches. The CDR3 DNA sequence: TGCGCCAGCAGCCCGGGGACTAGCGGGGTTGCCGGGGAGCTGTTTTTT. Encoded protein: CASSPGTSGVAGELFF.

The chain joins TRBV27 to TRBJ2-7; tentatively, D is TRBD1 (6 bases). V lost 5 bases, J lost 7 bases, and 33 bases lay in between. This CDR3 region has 19 residues. Looked up from germline, CDR1 is MNHEY and CDR2 is SMNVEV (reference sequence). The CDR3 DNA follows: TGTGCCAGCAGTCTCCAGGGGTCCTCTTCGTTTCTACGTGTTACGGAGCAGTACTTC. Translation gives CASSLQGSSSFLRVTEQYF.

This rearrangement joins TRBV21-1 to TRBJ1-2; the table's TRBD1 call for D was not verified on the DNA. TRBV21-1 is tagged as a pseudogene. This CDR3 comprises 15 residues. For the CDR3, the DNA is TGTGCCAGCAGCCCAAGGACAGGGGGCCCTTATGGCTACACCTTC. Translated: CASSPRTGGPYGYTF.

This chain joins TRBV5-1 and TRBJ2-3, with 7 bases lining up with TRBD2. The germline V gene encodes CDR1 SGHRS and CDR2 YFSETQ. V lost 2 bases to trimming and J lost 0 bases; unmatched junction nucleotides: 9. This CDR3 has 17 residues. In nucleotides, the CDR3 is TGCGCCAGCAGCTTCCGGGGGGAGGGCCGAAGCACAGATACGCAGTATTTT. It codes for CASSFRGEGRSTDTQYF.

The chain uses TRBV5-1 and TRBJ1-4; TRBD1 is a possible D gene (5 bases). Trimming stripped 2 bases from V and 5 bases from J, with 10 bases between. The CDR3 covers 14 residues. Germline values: CDR1 SGHRS, CDR2 YFSETQ. CDR3: CASSFLPGNEKLFF. The CDR3 nucleotides are TGCGCCAGCAGCTTCTTGCCAGGGAATGAAAAACTGTTTTTT.

This clone has just one count. The chain recombines TRBV5-6 with TRBJ2-1; D perhaps matches TRBD1 (5 bases). The V and J ends lost 0 bases and 11 bases respectively, with 15 bases between them. The CDR3 is 14 amino acids. The germline CDR1 and CDR2 sequences are SGHDT and YYEEEE. The CDR3 spells CASSLGRSGAQQFF. DNA of the CDR3: TGTGCCAGCAGCTTGGGGCGGAGTGGGGCGCAGCAGTTCTTC.

This clone was observed once. CDR3 sequence reads: CASSLAPAGTPGQETQYF. The CDR3 DNA is TGTGCCAGCAGCTTAGCGCCAGCGGGCACCCCAGGACAAGAGACCCAGTACTTC. The rearrangement links TRBV7-7 to TRBJ2-5, with D perhaps TRBD2 (6 bases). Germline CDR1 is SSHAT and CDR2 is FNYEAQ (reference sequence). The CDR3 sequence is 18 residues long. Trimming removed 0 bases at V and 2 bases at J, with 19 bases between.

CDR3 amino acids: CASSLVTFNTEAFF. The DNA of the CDR3 is TGTGCCAGCAGTTTAGTGACTTTCAACACTGAAGCTTTCTTT. The J gene is TRBJ1-1, the V gene TRBV28, with D uncertain. The CDR3 runs to 14 residues. V was shortened by 2 bases and J by 2 bases, with 9 bases between the two germline ends. Germline V gene lookup returns CDR1 MDHEN and CDR2 SYDVKM.

The genes are TRBV10-3 and TRBJ2-7; maybe TRBD1 (5 bases). The germline V gene encodes CDR1 ENHRY and CDR2 SYGVKD. V was shortened by 2 bases and J by 5 bases, with 13 bases between the two germline ends. The CDR3 runs 14 residues. For the CDR3, the DNA is TGTGCCATCAGTGAGCCGACAGTGGGGAACGAGCAGTACTTC. This gives the protein CAISEPTVGNEQYF.

The J gene is TRBJ2-4, the V gene TRBV7-2, with 10 bases fitting TRBD1. Germline lookup yields CDR1 SGHTA and CDR2 FQGNSA. The CDR3 spans 19 residues. V shed 1 base and J 1 base; nucleotides not matched to a gene: 10. The CDR3 DNA sequence: TGTGCCAGCAGCTTAGGACAGGGGGCGGGGAGTGGGGCCAAAAACATTCAGTACTTC. Protein sequence: CASSLGQGAGSGAKNIQYF. Full variable domain (missing parts from reference TRBV7-2 and TRBJ2-4): GAGVSQSPSNKVTEKGKDVELRCDPISGHTALYWYRQSLGQGLEFLIYFQGNSAPDKSGLPSDRFSAERTGGSVSTLTIQRTQQEDSAVYLCASSLGQGAGSGAKNIQYFGAGTRLSVL.

This sequence joins TRBV7-2 and TRBJ2-1, with D possibly being TRBD1 (6 bases). This CDR3 is built from 15 residues. The germline V and J ends were trimmed by 5 bases and 10 bases, with 21 bases remaining between them. Germline V lookup: CDR1 SGHTA, CDR2 FQGNSA. CDR3 amino acids: CASSPQTGLRGEQFF. The CDR3 DNA sequence: TGTGCCAGCAGCCCCCAGACAGGTTTGCGCGGGGAGCAGTTCTTC.